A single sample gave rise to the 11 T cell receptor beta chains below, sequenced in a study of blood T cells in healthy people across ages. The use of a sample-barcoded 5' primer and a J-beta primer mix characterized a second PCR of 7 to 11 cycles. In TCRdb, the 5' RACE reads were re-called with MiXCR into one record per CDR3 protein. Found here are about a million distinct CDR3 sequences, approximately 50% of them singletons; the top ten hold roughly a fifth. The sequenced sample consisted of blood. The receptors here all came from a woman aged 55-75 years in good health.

The CDR3 is CASSAGTGTMNEQFF. The CDR3 region has the DNA TGTGCCAGCAGTGCCGGGACAGGGACGATGAATGAGCAGTTCTTC. V is TRBV2 and J is TRBJ2-1, with 9 bases fitting TRBD1. V gave up 4 bases and J gave up 7 bases; unmatched junction bases: 8. The CDR3 is 15 amino acids. CDR1 is SNHLY, CDR2 FYNNEI, per germline.

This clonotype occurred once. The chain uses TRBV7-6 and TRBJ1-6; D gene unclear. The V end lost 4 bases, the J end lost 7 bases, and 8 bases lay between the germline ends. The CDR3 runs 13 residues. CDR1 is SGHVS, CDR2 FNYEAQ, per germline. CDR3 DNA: TGTGCCAGCAGCTCCGAAACGAATTCACCCCTCCACTTT. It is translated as CASSSETNSPLHF. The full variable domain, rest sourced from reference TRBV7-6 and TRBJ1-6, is GAGVSQSPRYKVTKRGQDVALRCDPISGHVSLYWYRQALGQGPEFLTYFNYEAQQDKSGLPNDRFSAERPEGSISTLTIQRTEQRDSAMYRCASSSETNSPLHFGNGTRLTVT.

The CDR3 reads CSAVLAGGPWETQYF. The CDR3 coding sequence is TGCAGTGCGGTCCTAGCGGGAGGGCCGTGGGAGACCCAGTACTTC. The V gene is TRBV20-1, the J gene TRBJ2-5; TRBD2 agrees at 12 bases. The CDR3 loop spans 15 amino acids. J lost 5 bases, V lost 6 bases, and 10 bases had no gene match. Germline V gives CDR1 DFQATT, CDR2 SNEGSKA (reference sequence).

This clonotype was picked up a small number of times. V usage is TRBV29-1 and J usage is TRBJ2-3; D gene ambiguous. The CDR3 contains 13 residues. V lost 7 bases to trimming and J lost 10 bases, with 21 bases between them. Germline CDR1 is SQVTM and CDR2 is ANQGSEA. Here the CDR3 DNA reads TGCAGCGCCGAAGCAGCGAGAGCCCCAGCGCAGTATTTT. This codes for CSAEAARAPAQYF.

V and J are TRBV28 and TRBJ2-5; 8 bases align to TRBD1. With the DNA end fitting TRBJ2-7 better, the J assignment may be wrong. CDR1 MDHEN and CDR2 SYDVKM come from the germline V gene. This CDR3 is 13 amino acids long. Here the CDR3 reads CASWTGNTYEQYF. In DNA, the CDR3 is TGTGCCAGCTGGACAGGGAATACCTACGAGCAGTACTTC.

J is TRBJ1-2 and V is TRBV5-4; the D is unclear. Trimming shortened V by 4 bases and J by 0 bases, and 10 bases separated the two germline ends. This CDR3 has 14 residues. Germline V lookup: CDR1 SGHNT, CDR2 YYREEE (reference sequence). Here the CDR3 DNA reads TGTGCCAGCAGCCTCCAGTTAACTAACTATGGCTACACCTTC. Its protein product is CASSLQLTNYGYTF.

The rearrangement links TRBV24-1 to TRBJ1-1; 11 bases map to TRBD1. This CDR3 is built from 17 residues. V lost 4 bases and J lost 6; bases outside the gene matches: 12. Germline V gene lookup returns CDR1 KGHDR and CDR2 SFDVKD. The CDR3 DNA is TGTGCCACCAGTGACATTCCCGGGACAGGGGGAAGAGCTGAAGCTTTCTTT. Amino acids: CATSDIPGTGGRAEAFF.

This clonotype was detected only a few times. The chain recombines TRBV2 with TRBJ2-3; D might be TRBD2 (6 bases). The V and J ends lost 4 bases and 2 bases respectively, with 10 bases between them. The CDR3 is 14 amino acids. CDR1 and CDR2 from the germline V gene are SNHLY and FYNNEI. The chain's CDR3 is CASSGDSFTDTQYF. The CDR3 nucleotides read TGTGCCAGCAGTGGGGACTCCTTCACAGATACGCAGTATTTT.

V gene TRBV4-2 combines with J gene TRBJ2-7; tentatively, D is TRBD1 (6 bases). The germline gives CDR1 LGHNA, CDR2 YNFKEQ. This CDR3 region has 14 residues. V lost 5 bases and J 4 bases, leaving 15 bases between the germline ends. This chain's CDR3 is CASSDRDKAYEQYF. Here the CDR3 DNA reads TGTGCCAGCAGCGACCGGGACAAAGCTTACGAGCAGTACTTC.

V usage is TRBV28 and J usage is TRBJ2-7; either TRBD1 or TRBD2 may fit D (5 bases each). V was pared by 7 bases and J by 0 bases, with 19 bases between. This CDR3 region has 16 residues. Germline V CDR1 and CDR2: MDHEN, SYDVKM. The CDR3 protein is CASTDRDGILSYEQYF. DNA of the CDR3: TGTGCCAGCACCGATAGGGACGGAATCCTCTCCTACGAGCAGTACTTC. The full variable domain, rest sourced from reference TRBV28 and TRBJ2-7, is DVKVTQSSRYLVKRTGEKVFLECVQDMDHENMFWYRQDPGLGLRLIYFSYDVKMKEKGDIPEGYSVSREKKERFSLILESASTNQTSMYLCASTDRDGILSYEQYFGPGTRLTVT.

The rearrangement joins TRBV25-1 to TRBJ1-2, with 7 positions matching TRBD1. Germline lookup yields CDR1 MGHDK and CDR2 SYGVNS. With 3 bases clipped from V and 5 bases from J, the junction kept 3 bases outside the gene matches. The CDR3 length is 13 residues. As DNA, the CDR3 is TGTGCCAGCAGTGATGGGGACAGATATGGCTACACCTTC. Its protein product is CASSDGDRYGYTF.